Here is one TCR beta chain with its context. The antigen is not known. Barcoded TCR alpha and TCR beta cDNA libraries with UMIs came from 5'RACE using constant-segment primers. A single record per CDR3 protein comes from TCRdb applying MiXCR to the 5' RACE reads. The sample contains under 250,000 distinct CDR3 sequences, 9.4% of which appear only once. Per the germline V gene, CDR1 is DFQATT and CDR2 is SNEGSKA (reference sequence). The CDR3 runs 12 residues. Trimming took 6 bases from V and 8 from J, leaving 16 bases between them. The sample originates from a study of T-cell memory formation after mild COVID-19. Study-wide results and caveats: Certain responding clones were present in pre-infection memory, suggesting participation of cross-reactive memory.

The chain joins TRBV20-1 to TRBJ1-1, with a tentative D call TRBD1 (5 bases). The sequence derives from a man aged 18 to 35 who had mild COVID-19 (a few samples of this study predate the infection). Cell type and time point are not known. Input material: PBMCs or a T cell subset sorted from them (not recorded which). CDR3 residues: CSAKLGTLEAFF. The CDR3 DNA reads as TGCAGTGCGAAACTTGGGACCTTGGAAGCTTTCTTT.